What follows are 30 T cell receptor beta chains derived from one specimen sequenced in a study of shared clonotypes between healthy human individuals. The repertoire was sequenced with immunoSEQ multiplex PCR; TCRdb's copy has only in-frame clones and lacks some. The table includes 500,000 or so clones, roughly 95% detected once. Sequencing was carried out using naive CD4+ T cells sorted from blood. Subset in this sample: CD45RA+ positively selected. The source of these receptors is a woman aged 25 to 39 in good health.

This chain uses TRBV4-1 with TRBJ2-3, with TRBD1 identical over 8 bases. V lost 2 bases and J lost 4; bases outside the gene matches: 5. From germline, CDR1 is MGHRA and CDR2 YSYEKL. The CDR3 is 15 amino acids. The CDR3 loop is CASSQQGAVPDTQYF. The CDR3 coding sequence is TGCGCCAGCAGCCAACAGGGGGCGGTCCCAGATACGCAGTATTTT.

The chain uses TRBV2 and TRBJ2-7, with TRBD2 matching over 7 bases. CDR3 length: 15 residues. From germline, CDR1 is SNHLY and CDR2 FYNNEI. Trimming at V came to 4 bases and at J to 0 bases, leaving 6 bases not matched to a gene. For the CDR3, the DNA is TGTGCCAGCAGTGGGGGGAGGGGCAGCTCCTACGAGCAGTACTTC. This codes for CASSGGRGSSYEQYF.

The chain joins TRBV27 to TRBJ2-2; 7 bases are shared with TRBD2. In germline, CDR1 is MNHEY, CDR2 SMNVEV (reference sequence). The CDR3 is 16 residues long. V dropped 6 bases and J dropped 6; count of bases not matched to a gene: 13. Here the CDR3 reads CASRLGAGDAAGELFF. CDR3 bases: TGTGCCAGCAGGCTAGGGGCGGGAGATGCGGCCGGGGAGCTGTTTTTT.

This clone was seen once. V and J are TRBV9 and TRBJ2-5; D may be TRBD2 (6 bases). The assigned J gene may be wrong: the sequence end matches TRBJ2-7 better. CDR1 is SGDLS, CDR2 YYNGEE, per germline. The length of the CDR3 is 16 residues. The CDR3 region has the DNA TGTGCCAGCACAAGGGACTCCCATTTTGGGCCCGGCGAGCAGTACTTC. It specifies CASTRDSHFGPGEQYF.

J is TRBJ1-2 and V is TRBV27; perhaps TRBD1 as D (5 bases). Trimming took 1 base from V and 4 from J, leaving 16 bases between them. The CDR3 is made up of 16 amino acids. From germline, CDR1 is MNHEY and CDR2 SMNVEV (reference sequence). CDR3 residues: CASSLFPGVGGYGYTF. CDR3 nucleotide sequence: TGTGCCAGCAGTTTATTCCCGGGGGTTGGGGGCTATGGCTACACCTTC.

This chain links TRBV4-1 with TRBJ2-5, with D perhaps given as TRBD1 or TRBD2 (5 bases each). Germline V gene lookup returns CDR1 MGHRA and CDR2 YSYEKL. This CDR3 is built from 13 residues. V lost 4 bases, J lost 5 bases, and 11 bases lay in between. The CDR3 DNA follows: TGCGCCAGCAGCCTAGGGACGCTGGAGACCCAGTACTTC. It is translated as CASSLGTLETQYF.

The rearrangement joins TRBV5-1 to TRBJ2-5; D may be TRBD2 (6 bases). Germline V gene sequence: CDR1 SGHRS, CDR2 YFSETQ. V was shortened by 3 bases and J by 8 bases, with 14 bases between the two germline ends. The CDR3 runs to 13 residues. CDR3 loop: CASSSWGGNTQYF. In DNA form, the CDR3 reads TGCGCCAGCAGCTCGTGGGGCGGGAATACCCAGTACTTC.

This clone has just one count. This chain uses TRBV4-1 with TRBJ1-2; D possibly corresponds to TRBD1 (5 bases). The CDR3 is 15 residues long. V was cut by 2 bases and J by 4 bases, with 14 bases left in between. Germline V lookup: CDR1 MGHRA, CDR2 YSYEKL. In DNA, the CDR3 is TGCGCCAGCAGCCAACCTGGGGCGGGGTCCTATGGCTACACCTTC. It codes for CASSQPGAGSYGYTF.

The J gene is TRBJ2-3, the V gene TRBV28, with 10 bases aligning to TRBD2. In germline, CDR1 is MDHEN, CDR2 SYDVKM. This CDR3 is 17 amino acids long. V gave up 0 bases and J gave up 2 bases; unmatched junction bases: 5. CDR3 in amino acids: CASSLWTSGLLTDTQYF. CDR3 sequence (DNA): TGTGCCAGCAGTTTATGGACTAGCGGGTTACTCACAGATACGCAGTATTTT.

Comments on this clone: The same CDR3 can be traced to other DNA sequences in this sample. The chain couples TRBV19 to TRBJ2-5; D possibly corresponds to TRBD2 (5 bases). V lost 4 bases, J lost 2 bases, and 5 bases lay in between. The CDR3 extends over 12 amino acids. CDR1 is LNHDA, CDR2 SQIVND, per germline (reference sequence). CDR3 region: CASSTGQETQYF. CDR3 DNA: TGTGCCAGTAGTACGGGGCAAGAGACCCAGTACTTC.

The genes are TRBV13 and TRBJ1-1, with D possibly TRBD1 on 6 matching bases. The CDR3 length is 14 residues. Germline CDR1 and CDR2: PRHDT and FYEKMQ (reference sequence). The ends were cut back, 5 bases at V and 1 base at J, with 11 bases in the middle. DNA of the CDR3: TGTGCCAGCAGCGCTCGGACAGAGAACACTGAAGCTTTCTTT. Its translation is CASSARTENTEAFF. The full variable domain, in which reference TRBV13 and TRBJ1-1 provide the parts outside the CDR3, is AAGVIQSPRHLIKEKRETATLKCYPIPRHDTVYWYQQGPGQDPQFLISFYEKMQSDKGSIPDRFSAQQFSDYHSELNMSSLELGDSALYFCASSARTENTEAFFGQGTRLTVV.

The CDR3 DNA follows: TGTGCCAGCAGTTTATTCGGCGGGGAGGACTATGGCTACACCTTC. Translation: CASSLFGGEDYGYTF. V usage is TRBV28 and J usage is TRBJ1-2; D call uncertain. CDR1 is MDHEN, CDR2 SYDVKM, per germline. V was cut by 1 base and J by 3 bases, with 12 bases left in between. The CDR3 has 15 residues.

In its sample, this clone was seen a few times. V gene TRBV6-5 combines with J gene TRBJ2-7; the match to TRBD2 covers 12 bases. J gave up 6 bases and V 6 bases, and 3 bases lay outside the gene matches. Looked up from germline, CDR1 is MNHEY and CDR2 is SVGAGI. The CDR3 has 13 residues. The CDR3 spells CASRGLAGLEQYF. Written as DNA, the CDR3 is TGTGCCAGCAGAGGACTAGCGGGACTCGAGCAGTACTTC.

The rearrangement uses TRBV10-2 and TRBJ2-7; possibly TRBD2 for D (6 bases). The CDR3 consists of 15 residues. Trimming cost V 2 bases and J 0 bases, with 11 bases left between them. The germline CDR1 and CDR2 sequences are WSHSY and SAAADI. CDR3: CASSERRGLSYEQYF. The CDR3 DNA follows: TGCGCCAGCAGTGAGCGGCGGGGACTCTCCTACGAGCAGTACTTC.

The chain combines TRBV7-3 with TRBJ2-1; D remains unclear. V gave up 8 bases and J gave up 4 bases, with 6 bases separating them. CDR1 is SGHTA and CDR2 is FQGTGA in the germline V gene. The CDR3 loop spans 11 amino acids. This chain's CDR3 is CASGLYNEQFF. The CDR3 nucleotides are TGTGCCAGCGGTCTTTACAATGAGCAGTTCTTC.

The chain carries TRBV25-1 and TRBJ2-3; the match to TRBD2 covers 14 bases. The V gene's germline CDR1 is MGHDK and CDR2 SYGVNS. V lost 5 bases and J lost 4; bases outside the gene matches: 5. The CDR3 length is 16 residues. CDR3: CASSNGLAGGPDTQYF. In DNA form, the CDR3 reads TGTGCCAGCAGTAACGGACTAGCGGGAGGTCCAGATACGCAGTATTTT.

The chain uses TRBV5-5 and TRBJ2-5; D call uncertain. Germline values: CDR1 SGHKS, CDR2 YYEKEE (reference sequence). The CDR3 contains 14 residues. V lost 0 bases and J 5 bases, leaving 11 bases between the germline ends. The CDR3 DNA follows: TGTGCCAGCAGCTTGGGAGTGGGCCGGGAGACCCAGTACTTC. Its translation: CASSLGVGRETQYF.

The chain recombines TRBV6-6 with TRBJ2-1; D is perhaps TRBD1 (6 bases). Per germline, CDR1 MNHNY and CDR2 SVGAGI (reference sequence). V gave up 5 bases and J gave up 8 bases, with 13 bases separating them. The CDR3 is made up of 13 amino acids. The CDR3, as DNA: TGTGCCAGCAGTCAACAGGGTTTTGATGAGCAGTTCTTC. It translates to CASSQQGFDEQFF.

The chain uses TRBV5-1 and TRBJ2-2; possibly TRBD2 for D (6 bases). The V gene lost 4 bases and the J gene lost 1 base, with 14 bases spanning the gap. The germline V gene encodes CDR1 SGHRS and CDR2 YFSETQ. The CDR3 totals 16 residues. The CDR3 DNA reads TGCGCCAGCAGCGGAGGGGACTTACTGAACACCGGGGAGCTGTTTTTT. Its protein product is CASSGGDLLNTGELFF.

CDR3 amino acids: CASSPRVTGELFF. The CDR3 DNA reads TGTGCCAGCAGCCCCCGGGTGACCGGGGAGCTGTTTTTT. The V call is TRBV11-3, the J call TRBJ2-2; unclear D gene. CDR3 size: 13 residues. Germline V gene lookup returns CDR1 SGHNT and CDR2 YENEEA. Trimming left V 5 bases short and J 5 bases short, with 9 bases between.

The CDR3 reads CASSLIGQGKNTEAFF. CDR3 bases: TGTGCCAGCAGCTTAATTGGGCAGGGAAAGAACACTGAAGCTTTCTTT. The chain combines TRBV7-8 with TRBJ1-1, with D perhaps matching TRBD1 (5 bases). V was clipped by 2 bases and J by 1 base, with 14 bases between them. This CDR3 comprises 16 residues. The germline gives CDR1 SGHVS, CDR2 FQNEAQ.

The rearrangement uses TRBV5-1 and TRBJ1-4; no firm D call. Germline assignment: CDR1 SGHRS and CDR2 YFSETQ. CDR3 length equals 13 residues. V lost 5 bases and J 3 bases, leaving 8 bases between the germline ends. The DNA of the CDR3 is TGCGCCAGCAGGGCCTCGGCTAATGAAAAACTGTTTTTT. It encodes CASRASANEKLFF.

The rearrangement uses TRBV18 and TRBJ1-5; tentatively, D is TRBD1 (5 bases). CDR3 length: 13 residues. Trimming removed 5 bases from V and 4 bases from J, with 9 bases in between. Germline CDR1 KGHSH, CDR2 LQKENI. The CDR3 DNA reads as TGTGCCAGCTCAACAGGACGAAATCAGCCCCAGCATTTT. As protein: CASSTGRNQPQHF. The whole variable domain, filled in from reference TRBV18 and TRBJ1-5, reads NAGVMQNPRHLVRRRGQEARLRCSPMKGHSHVYWYRQLPEEGLKFMVYLQKENIIDESGMPKERFSAEFPKEGPSILRIQQVVRGDSAAYFCASSTGRNQPQHFGDGTRLSIL.

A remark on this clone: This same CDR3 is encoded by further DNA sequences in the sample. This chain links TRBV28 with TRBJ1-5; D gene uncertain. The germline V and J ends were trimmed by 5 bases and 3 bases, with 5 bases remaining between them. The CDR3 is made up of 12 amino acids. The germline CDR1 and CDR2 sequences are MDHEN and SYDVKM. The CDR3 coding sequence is TGTGCCAGCAGTCGGCCCAATCAGCCCCAGCATTTT. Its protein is CASSRPNQPQHF.

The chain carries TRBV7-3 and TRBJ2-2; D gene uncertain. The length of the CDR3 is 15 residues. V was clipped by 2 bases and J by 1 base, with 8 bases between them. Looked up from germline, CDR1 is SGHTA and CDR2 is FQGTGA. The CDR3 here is CASSLVHVNTGELFF. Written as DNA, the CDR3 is TGTGCCAGCAGCTTAGTACATGTGAACACCGGGGAGCTGTTTTTT.

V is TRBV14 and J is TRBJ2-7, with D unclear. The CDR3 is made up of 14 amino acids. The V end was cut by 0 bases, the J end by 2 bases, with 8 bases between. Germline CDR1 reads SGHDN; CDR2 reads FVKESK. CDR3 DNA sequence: TGTGCCAGCAGCCAAGAAAACAGTGCCTACGAGCAGTACTTC. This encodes CASSQENSAYEQYF.

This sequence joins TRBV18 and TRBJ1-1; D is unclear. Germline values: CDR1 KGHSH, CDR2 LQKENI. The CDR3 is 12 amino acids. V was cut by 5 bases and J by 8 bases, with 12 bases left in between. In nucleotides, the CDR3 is TGTGCCAGCTCAATGGTCTTAGACGAAGCTTTCTTT. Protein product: CASSMVLDEAFF.

DNA of the CDR3: TGTGCCAGCAGCCCAGAGACACACTCCTACGAGCAGTACTTC. Its translation is CASSPETHSYEQYF. The chain has TRBV14 and TRBJ2-7; D uncertain. The CDR3 runs 14 residues. V was trimmed by 4 bases and J by 0 bases, leaving 10 bases between them. CDR1 SGHDN and CDR2 FVKESK come from the germline V gene.

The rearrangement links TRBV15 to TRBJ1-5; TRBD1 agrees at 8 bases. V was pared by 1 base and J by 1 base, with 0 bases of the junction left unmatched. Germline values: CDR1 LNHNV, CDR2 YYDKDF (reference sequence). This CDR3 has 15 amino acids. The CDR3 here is CATSRGTGSNQPQHF. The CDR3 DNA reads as TGTGCCACCAGCAGAGGGACAGGGAGCAATCAGCCCCAGCATTTT.

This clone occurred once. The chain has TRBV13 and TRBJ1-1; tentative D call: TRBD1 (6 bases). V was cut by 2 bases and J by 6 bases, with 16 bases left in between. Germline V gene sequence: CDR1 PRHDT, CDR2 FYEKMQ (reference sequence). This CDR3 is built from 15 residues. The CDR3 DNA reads TGTGCCAGCAGCTTACGGGGGGGCGTCGGCGCTGAAGCTTTCTTT. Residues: CASSLRGGVGAEAFF. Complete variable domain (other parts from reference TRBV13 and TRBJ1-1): AAGVIQSPRHLIKEKRETATLKCYPIPRHDTVYWYQQGPGQDPQFLISFYEKMQSDKGSIPDRFSAQQFSDYHSELNMSSLELGDSALYFCASSLRGGVGAEAFFGQGTRLTVV.